Shown below are 8 T cell receptor beta chains from a single sample sequenced in a study of T cell responses to AZD1222 COVID-19 vaccine. The table came from immunoSEQ multiplex PCR; TCRdb's copy has only in-frame clones and leaves some out. The repertoire consists of more than 70,000 clones, with about 87% occurring once and the leading ten covering roughly 15%. The input for sequencing was peripheral blood, taken on day 0 of AZD1222 vaccination. These receptors originate from an adult in good health.

The chain employs TRBV25-1 and TRBJ1-1; the match to TRBD1 covers 7 bases. The CDR3 extends over 15 amino acids. Germline-derived CDR1 and CDR2 are MGHDK and SYGVNS. V trimming: 5 bases; J trimming: 0 bases; junction bases outside the gene matches: 6. Here the CDR3 DNA reads TGTGCCAGCAGTACCCAGACAGGGTTGAACACTGAAGCTTTCTTT. Protein product: CASSTQTGLNTEAFF.

The chain employs TRBV3-1 (or the pseudogene TRBV3-2) and TRBJ2-5; tentatively, D is TRBD1 (6 bases). V dropped 6 bases and J dropped 4 bases, with 9 bases sitting between them. The CDR3 spans 12 residues. Germline lookup yields CDR1 LGHDT and CDR2 YNNKEL (reference sequence). In DNA form, the CDR3 reads TGTGCCAGCAGACTCAGGGGAGAGACCCAGTACTTC. Translating it yields CASRLRGETQYF.

The J gene is TRBJ1-2, the V gene TRBV27; 9 bases fit TRBD1. Trimming removed 5 bases from V and 7 bases from J; junction bases left unmatched: 14. The germline CDR1 and CDR2 sequences are MNHEY and SMNVEV (reference sequence). The CDR3 is 16 amino acids. In nucleotides, the CDR3 is TGTGCCAGCAGTCCTATGGGGGGACAGGGAATGGTTGGCTACACCTTC. Its translation is CASSPMGGQGMVGYTF.

The rearrangement joins TRBV4-2 to TRBJ1-2; tentative D call: TRBD1 (6 bases). In germline, CDR1 is LGHNA, CDR2 YNFKEQ. The CDR3 is 15 residues long. V was shortened by 0 bases and J by 5 bases, with 13 bases between the two germline ends. The CDR3 coding sequence is TGTGCCAGCAGCCAAGATATGTGGGACACATATGGCTACACCTTC. This sequence encodes CASSQDMWDTYGYTF.

The rearrangement links TRBV19 to TRBJ2-2; 7 nucleotides align to TRBD2. The J segment lost 7 bases and the V segment lost 3 bases, leaving 8 bases of the junction unmatched. The CDR3 contains 15 residues. CDR1 and CDR2 from the germline V gene are LNHDA and SQIVND (reference sequence). The CDR3 loop reads CASSMRGNQIGELFF. Written as DNA, the CDR3 is TGTGCCAGTAGTATGCGGGGGAATCAGATCGGGGAGCTGTTTTTT.

The chain carries TRBV12-3 or TRBV12-4 and TRBJ2-3; no clear D. V lost 2 bases to trimming and J lost 5 bases, with 5 bases between them. The CDR3 is made up of 12 amino acids. The CDR3 bases are TGTGCCAGCAGTTTATTGAGAGATACGCAGTATTTT. Protein sequence: CASSLLRDTQYF.

This clone was seen more than once but under ten times. The rearrangement uses TRBV29-1 and TRBJ1-1; tentative D call: TRBD1 (5 bases). Trimming pared 7 bases from V and 3 bases from J, leaving 9 bases between. Germline loops: CDR1 SQVTM, CDR2 ANQGSEA. This CDR3 comprises 11 residues. The CDR3 protein is CSAGGDTEAFF. The CDR3 DNA reads as TGCAGCGCGGGAGGGGACACTGAAGCTTTCTTT.

The chain uses TRBV11-2 and TRBJ2-5; D is undetermined. CDR3 length equals 12 residues. CDR1 is SGHAT and CDR2 is FQNNGV in the germline V gene. V was pared by 5 bases and J by 5 bases, with 9 bases between. The chain's CDR3 is CASSASWETQYF. Here the CDR3 DNA reads TGTGCCAGCAGCGCCTCTTGGGAGACCCAGTACTTC.